The 6 T cell receptor beta chains below all came from one sample that was sequenced in a study of T cells in Graves' hyperthyroidism and ophthalmopathy (dated by TCRdb to 2018 to 2020). Library creation used multiplex PCR. The listed sequencing device is Illumina HiSeq 2000. The TCR beta CDR3 regions were amplified from the RNA transcripts. The first round of RT-PCR for the TCR CDR3 was performed with the HTBI primer set and the Qiagen OneStep RT-PCR kit. TCRdb's own reprocessing of the public reads used fastp at Q25 and MiXCR and kept productive beta chains. When rows share a CDR3 protein, they turn into one entry using the most common DNA and genes. Within this sample are roughly 420,000 distinct CDR3 sequences, with 15% to 18% of them counted one time only. Around 7% of the sample is held by the ten biggest clonotypes. The specimen sequenced was blood. The source of these receptors is a woman aged 18-29 years with Graves' hyperthyroidism.

This clonotype was seen ten or more times. V gene TRBV9 combines with J gene TRBJ2-5; no clear D. Germline-derived CDR1 and CDR2 are SGDLS and YYNGEE. V lost 0 bases, J lost 4 bases, and 7 bases lay in between. This CDR3 region has 13 residues. The CDR3 coding sequence is TGTGCCAGCAGCGTAGCTCGAGGAGAGACCCAGTACTTC. It yields the protein CASSVARGETQYF.

This clonotype was observed many times. The CDR3 DNA follows: TGTGCCAGCAGTGGAATTAACACTGAAGCTTTCTTT. This translates into CASSGINTEAFF. The chain uses TRBV12-3 or TRBV12-4 and TRBJ1-1; no firm D call. The germline V and J ends were trimmed by 5 bases and 2 bases, with 6 bases remaining between them. This CDR3 contains 12 residues.

The V gene is TRBV30, the J gene TRBJ1-2; D is possibly TRBD1 (6 bases). Looked up from germline, CDR1 is GTSNPN and CDR2 is SVGIG (reference sequence). This CDR3 has 11 amino acids. Trimming removed 4 bases at V and 4 bases at J, with 7 bases between. The CDR3 bases are TGTGCCTGGACGGACAGCTATGGCTACACCTTC. Translation: CAWTDSYGYTF. Using reference TRBV30 and TRBJ1-2 for the parts outside the CDR3, the full variable domain is SQTIHQWPATLVQPVGSPLSLECTVEGTSNPNLYWYRQAAGRGLQLLFYSVGIGQISSEVPQNLSASRPQDRQFILSSKKLLLSDSGFYLCAWTDSYGYTFGSGTRLTVV.

This chain uses TRBV19 with TRBJ2-3; D is unclear. The CDR3 loop spans 12 amino acids. V lost 4 bases and J lost 2, with 4 bases in between. CDR1 LNHDA and CDR2 SQIVND come from the germline V gene (reference sequence). The CDR3 region has the DNA TGTGCCAGTAGTACCCACACAGATACGCAGTATTTT. Translating gives CASSTHTDTQYF.

The CDR3 region is CASIQSWAGPNTGELFF. CDR3 sequence (DNA): TGTGCCAGTATTCAATCCTGGGCGGGGCCTAACACCGGGGAGCTGTTTTTT. The V call is TRBV19, the J call TRBJ2-2; D may be TRBD2 (6 bases). Germline lookup yields CDR1 LNHDA and CDR2 SQIVND (reference sequence). The CDR3 runs 17 residues. Trimming shortened V by 7 bases and J by 2 bases, and 20 bases separated the two germline ends.

This clonotype was observed many times. This rearrangement joins TRBV13 to TRBJ2-5, with 9 bases fitting TRBD2. The CDR3 has 16 amino acids. With 0 bases clipped from V and 4 bases from J, the junction kept 6 bases outside the gene matches. Germline values: CDR1 PRHDT, CDR2 FYEKMQ (reference sequence). CDR3 in amino acids: CASSLGLAGSRETQYF. The DNA for the CDR3 is TGTGCCAGCAGCTTAGGCCTAGCGGGGAGCAGAGAGACCCAGTACTTC.